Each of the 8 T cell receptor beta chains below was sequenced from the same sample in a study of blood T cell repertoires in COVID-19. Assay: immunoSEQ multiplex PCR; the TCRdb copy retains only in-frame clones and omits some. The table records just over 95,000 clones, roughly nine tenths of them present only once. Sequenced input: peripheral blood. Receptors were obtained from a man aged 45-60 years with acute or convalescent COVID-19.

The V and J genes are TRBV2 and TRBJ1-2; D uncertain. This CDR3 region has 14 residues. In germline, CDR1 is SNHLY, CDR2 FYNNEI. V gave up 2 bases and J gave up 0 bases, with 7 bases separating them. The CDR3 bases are TGTGCCAGCAGTGAACTGGGAGCTAACTATGGCTACACCTTC. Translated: CASSELGANYGYTF. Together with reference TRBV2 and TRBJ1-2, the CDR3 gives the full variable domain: EPEVTQTPSHQVTQMGQEVILRCVPISNHLYFYWYRQILGQKVEFLVSFYNNEISEKSEIFDDQFSVERPDGSNFTLKIRSTKLEDSAMYFCASSELGANYGYTFGSGTRLTVV.

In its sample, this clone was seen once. In DNA form, the CDR3 reads TGTGCCAGCAGCTTGAGCGGGAAGAGGGGGGATGAGCAGTTCTTC. Protein: CASSLSGKRGDEQFF. V gene TRBV5-4 combines with J gene TRBJ2-1; possible D gene TRBD2, 7 bases. This CDR3 has 15 residues. The germline CDR1 and CDR2 sequences are SGHNT and YYREEE (reference sequence). V was pared by 1 base and J by 8 bases, with 16 bases between.

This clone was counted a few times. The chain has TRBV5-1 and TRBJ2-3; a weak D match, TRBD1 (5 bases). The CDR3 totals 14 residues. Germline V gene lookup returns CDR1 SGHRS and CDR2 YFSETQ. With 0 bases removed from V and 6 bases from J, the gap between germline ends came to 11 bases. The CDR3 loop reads CASSLDRWLDTQYF. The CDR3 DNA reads TGCGCCAGCAGCTTGGACAGGTGGCTGGATACGCAGTATTTT.

The CDR3 here is CASSEESWAGANTGELFF. DNA for the CDR3: TGTGCCAGCAGTGAAGAGAGCTGGGCGGGAGCGAACACCGGGGAGCTGTTTTTT. This chain uses TRBV2 with TRBJ2-2; 7 positions match TRBD2. Germline lookup yields CDR1 SNHLY and CDR2 FYNNEI. This CDR3 contains 18 residues. V shed 1 base and J 0 bases; nucleotides not matched to a gene: 8.

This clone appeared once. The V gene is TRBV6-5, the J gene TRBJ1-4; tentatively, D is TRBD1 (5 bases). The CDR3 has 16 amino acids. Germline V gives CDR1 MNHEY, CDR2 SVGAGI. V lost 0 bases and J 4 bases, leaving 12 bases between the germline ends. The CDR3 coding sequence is TGTGCCAGCAGTTACTCGGGACTGAAGTTTAATGAAAAACTGTTTTTT. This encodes CASSYSGLKFNEKLFF.

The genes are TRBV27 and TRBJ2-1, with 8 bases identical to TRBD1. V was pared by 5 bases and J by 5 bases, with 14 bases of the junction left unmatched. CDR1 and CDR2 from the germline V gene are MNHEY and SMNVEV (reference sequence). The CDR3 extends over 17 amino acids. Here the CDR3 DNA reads TGTGCCAGCAGTCGACCTACCGGGACAGGCTTAAACAATGAGCAGTTCTTC. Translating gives CASSRPTGTGLNNEQFF.

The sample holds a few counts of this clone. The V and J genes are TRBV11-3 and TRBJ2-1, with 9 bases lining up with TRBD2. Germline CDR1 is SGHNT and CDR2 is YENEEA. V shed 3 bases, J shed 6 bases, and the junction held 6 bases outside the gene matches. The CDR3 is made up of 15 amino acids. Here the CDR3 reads CASSLRLAGFNEQFF. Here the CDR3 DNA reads TGTGCCAGCAGCTTGCGGCTAGCGGGATTCAATGAGCAGTTCTTC.

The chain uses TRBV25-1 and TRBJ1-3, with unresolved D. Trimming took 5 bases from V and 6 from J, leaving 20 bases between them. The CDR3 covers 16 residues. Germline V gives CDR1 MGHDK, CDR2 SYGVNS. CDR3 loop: CASSPSRTKHENTIYF. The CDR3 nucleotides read TGTGCCAGCAGTCCTAGTAGGACTAAGCACGAAAACACCATATATTTT.